The subject of this entry is one T cell receptor (beta chain). What it recognizes is unknown. Between the trimmed V and J ends, which lost 10 bases and 0 bases, there was a span of 19 bases. There are 15 residues in the CDR3. Per the germline V gene, CDR1 is MDHEN and CDR2 is SYDVKM. Here immunoSEQ multiplex PCR was the method, and the copy in TCRdb shows in-frame clones only, minus some. There are about 300,000 clones in the sample; approximately 79% occur only once, and under 13% lies in the top ten. Donors had no recently reported acute infections or vaccinations and were HIV-negative. The data belong to a study of shared clonotypes between healthy human individuals. Study-wide findings and caveats: Estimated richness values were generally larger in naive subsets than in memory subsets.

Sequencing was done on a sample of memory CD4+ T cells sorted from blood. Described subset: CD45RA-negative fraction. The TCR originated in a man aged 30-40 years in good health. This chain uses TRBV28 with TRBJ2-7, with D perhaps matching TRBD1 or TRBD2 (8 bases each). CDR3 region: CATAGGQGYSYEQYF. CDR3 nucleotides: TGTGCCACCGCGGGAGGACAGGGATACTCCTACGAGCAGTACTTC.